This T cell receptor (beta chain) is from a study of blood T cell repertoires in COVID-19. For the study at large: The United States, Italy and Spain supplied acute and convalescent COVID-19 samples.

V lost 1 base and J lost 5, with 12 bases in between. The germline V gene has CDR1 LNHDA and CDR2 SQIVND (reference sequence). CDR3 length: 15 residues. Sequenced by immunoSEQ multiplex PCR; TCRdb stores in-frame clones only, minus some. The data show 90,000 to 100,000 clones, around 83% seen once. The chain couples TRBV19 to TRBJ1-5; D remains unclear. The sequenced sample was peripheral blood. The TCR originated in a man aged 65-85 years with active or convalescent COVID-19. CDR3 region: CASSIVGSPDQPQHF. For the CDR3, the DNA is TGTGCCAGTAGTATAGTAGGGAGTCCCGATCAGCCCCAGCATTTT.